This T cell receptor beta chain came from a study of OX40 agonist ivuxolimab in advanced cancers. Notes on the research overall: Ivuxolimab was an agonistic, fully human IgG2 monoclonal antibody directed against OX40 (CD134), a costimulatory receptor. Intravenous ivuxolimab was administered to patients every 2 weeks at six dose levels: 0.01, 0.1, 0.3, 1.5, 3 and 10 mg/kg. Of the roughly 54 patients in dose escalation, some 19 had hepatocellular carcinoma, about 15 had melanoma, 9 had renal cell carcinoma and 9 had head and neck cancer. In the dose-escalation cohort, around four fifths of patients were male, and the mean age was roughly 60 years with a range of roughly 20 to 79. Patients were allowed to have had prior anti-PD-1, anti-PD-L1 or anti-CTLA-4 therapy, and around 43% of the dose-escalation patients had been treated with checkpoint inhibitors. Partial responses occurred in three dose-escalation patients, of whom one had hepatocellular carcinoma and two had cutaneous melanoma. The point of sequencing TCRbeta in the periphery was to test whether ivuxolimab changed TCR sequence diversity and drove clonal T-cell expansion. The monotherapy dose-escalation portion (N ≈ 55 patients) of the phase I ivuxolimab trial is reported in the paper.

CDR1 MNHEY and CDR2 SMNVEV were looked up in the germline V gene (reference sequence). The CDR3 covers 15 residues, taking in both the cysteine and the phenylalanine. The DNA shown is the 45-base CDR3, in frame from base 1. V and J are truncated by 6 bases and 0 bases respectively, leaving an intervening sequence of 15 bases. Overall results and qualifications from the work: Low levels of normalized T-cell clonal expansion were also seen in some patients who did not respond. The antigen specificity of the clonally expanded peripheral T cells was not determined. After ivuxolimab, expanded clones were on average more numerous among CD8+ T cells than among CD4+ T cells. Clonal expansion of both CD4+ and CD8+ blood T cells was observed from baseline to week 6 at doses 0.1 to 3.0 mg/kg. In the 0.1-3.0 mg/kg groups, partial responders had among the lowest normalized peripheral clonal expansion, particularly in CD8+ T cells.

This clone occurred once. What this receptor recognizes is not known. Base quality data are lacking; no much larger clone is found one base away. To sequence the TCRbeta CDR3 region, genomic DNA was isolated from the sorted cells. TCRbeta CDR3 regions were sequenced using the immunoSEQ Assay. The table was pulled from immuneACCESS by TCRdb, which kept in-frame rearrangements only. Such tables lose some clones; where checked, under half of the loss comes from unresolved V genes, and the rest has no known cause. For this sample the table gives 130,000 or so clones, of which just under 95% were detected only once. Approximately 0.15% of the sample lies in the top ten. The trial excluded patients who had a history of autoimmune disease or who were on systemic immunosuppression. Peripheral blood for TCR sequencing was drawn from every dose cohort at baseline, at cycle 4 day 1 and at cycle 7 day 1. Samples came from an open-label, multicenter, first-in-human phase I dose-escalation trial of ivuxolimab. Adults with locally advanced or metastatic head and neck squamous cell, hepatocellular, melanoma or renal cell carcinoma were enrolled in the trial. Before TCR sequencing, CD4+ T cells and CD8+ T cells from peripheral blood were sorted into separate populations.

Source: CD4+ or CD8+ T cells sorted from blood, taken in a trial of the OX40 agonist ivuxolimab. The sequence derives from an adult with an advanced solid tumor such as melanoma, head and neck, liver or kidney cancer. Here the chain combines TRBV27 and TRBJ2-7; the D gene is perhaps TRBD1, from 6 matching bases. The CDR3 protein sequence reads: CASRGTGWGSYEQYF. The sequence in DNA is TGTGCCAGCAGAGGCACAGGGTGGGGCTCCTACGAGCAGTACTTC.